A selection of T cell receptor beta chains follows, all from one sample in a study of shared clonotypes between healthy human individuals. Profiled with immunoSEQ multiplex PCR; TCRdb holds only in-frame clones, not every one. The sample lists nearly 750,000 clones; roughly 72% were seen once. Sequencing was carried out using memory CD4+ T cells sorted from blood. Every receptor here comes from a woman aged 30 to 39 in good health. Both conserved end residues are part of each CDR3. A D gene is named only where the DNA matches it firmly. Only part of the rows carry a size: once, few, many, or a class if the clone is expanded.

>TRBV28|TRBJ1-5|-|-
TGTGCCAGCAGAACCCTACGGGGATCGATCAATCAGCCCCAGCATTTT
CASRTLRGSINQPQHF
>TRBV29-1|TRBJ2-3|-|-
TGCAGCGTCAAAAGACAGGAGGATTACACAGATACGCAGTATTTT
CSVKRQEDYTDTQYF
>TRBV28|TRBJ1-4|-|-
TGTGCCAGCAGTTTACCCCCACTTAATGAAAAACTGTTTTTT
CASSLPPLNEKLFF
>TRBV15|TRBJ1-1|-|-
TGTGCCACCAGCAGAGACTCGACTAGACAGAACACTGAAGCTTTCTTT
CATSRDSTRQNTEAFF
>TRBV4-1|TRBJ2-3|TRBD2|-
TGCGCCAGCAGCCAAGATATAGCGGGAGGGCTGATAGATACGCAGTATTTT
CASSQDIAGGLIDTQYF
>TRBV19|TRBJ1-2|-|-
TGTGCCAGTAGTTCGCGGGGTAACTATGGCTACACCTTC
CASSSRGNYGYTF
>TRBV10-3|TRBJ2-3|-|once
TGTGCCAGCAGTTACACGGGGGACACAGATACGCAGTATTTT
CASSYTGDTDTQYF
>TRBV27|TRBJ2-1|TRBD2|-
TGTGCCAGCAGTTTCAGGACTAGCGGGAGGGTGAACAATGAGCAGTTCTTC
CASSFRTSGRVNNEQFF
>TRBV13|TRBJ2-7|TRBD2|few
TGTGCCAGCAGCCCCAAGACTAGCGGGTCCTCCTACGAGCAGTACTTC
CASSPKTSGSSYEQYF
>TRBV11-2|TRBJ1-3|-|-
TGTGCCAGCAGCGACGGAGGGGCGAACACCATATATTTT
CASSDGGANTIYF
>TRBV7-3|TRBJ1-5|TRBD1|-
TGTGCCAGCAGCCCCCCAGGGGGAGGCAATCAGCCCCAGCATTTT
CASSPPGGGNQPQHF
>TRBV7-9|TRBJ2-2|TRBD1|-
TGTGCCAGCAGCTTGGGACAGGGGGAGACCGGGGAGCTGTTTTTT
CASSLGQGETGELFF
>TRBV7-8|TRBJ1-3|-|-
TGTGCCAGCAGCTTAGTACAGTCAAAGAACACCATATATTTT
CASSLVQSKNTIYF
>TRBV5-1|TRBJ2-1|TRBD2|-
TGCGCCAGCAGCACCACTAGCGGGGGAAACAATGAGCAGTTCTTC
CASSTTSGGNNEQFF
>TRBV27|TRBJ2-2|TRBD1|few
TGTGCCAGCAGTTCCCATGGGACAGGGGGAACCGGGGAGCTGTTTTTT
CASSSHGTGGTGELFF
>TRBV5-1|TRBJ2-5|-|once
TGCGCCAGCAGCTTGGGTGCAACCCAGTACTTC
CASSLGATQYF
>TRBV18|TRBJ2-3|TRBD2|-
TGTGCCAGCTCACCGCCTACCCTTGGGACTAGCGGATCTAGCACAGATACGCAGTATTTT
CASSPPTLGTSGSSTDTQYF
>TRBV5-1|TRBJ2-1|-|-
TGCGCCAGCAGTAATGATGGATACAATGAGCAGTTCTTC
CASSNDGYNEQFF
>TRBV30|TRBJ2-3|-|-
TGTGCCTGGAGTGTACGCGGGGGCACAGATACGCAGTATTTT
CAWSVRGGTDTQYF
>TRBV4-1|TRBJ2-3|TRBD2|-
TGCGCCAGCAGCCAAACTCCGGGACTAGCGGCTAGCACAGATACGCAGTATTTT
CASSQTPGLAASTDTQYF
>TRBV28|TRBJ2-7|-|-
TGTGCCAGCAGTTTATTACAGGGTGGGCAGTACTTC
CASSLLQGGQYF
>TRBV5-1|TRBJ2-2|-|few
TGCGCCAGCAGCTTGGATCCGGTCACCGGGGAGCTGTTTTTT
CASSLDPVTGELFF
>TRBV19|TRBJ1-1|TRBD1|-
TGTGCCAGTAGTATTCTTCCGGGACAGGGGGATCGAACTGAAGCTTTCTTT
CASSILPGQGDRTEAFF
>TRBV6-5|TRBJ2-7|TRBD1|-
TGTGCCAGCAGTCCCCAGGACAGGGGTGAGCAGTACTTC
CASSPQDRGEQYF
>TRBV19|TRBJ2-7|TRBD1|-
TGTGCCAGTAGCATTAAACGGGACAGGCTATACGAGCAGTACTTC
CASSIKRDRLYEQYF
>TRBV9|TRBJ2-7|TRBD1|-
TGTGCCAGCAGCAAACGAGAGGGGGTGACAGGGGAAACCTACGAGCAGTACTTC
CASSKREGVTGETYEQYF
>TRBV4-2|TRBJ2-7|TRBD2|-
TGTGCCAGCAGCCAAGACAGCGGGAGTGATGCCTACGAGCAGTACTTC
CASSQDSGSDAYEQYF
>TRBV28|TRBJ2-7|-|-
TGTGCCAGCAGTTTTCGCCAAGAGCAGTACTTC
CASSFRQEQYF
>TRBV25-1|TRBJ2-5|-|many
TGTGCCAGCAGTGGGTCGGATCGGATAGGGGAGACCCAGTACTTC
CASSGSDRIGETQYF
>TRBV7-8|TRBJ2-3|-|-
TGTGCCAGCAGCTTAGGAGTAGATACGCAGTATTTT
CASSLGVDTQYF
>TRBV4-2|TRBJ2-1|TRBD2|-
TGTGCCAGCAGCCAAGTCGGAGTTCTAGCGGGAGGGGGGGAGCAGTTCTTC
CASSQVGVLAGGGEQFF
>TRBV27|TRBJ2-1|TRBD1|few
TGTGCCACTCGGACAGGGGGCGGGAATGAGCAGTTCTTC
CATRTGGGNEQFF
>TRBV5-1|TRBJ1-2|-|-
TGCGCCAGCAGGGTCCCAGGAGGGGATGGCTACACCTTC
CASRVPGGDGYTF
>TRBV10-2|TRBJ2-7|TRBD1|-
TGCGCCAGCAGTGGGGGACAGGGACTTTACGAGCAGTACTTC
CASSGGQGLYEQYF
>TRBV28|TRBJ1-4|-|-
TGTGCCAGCAAAACGGTTAGATTCGGGGCTAGAGGTAATGAAAAACTGTTTTTT
CASKTVRFGARGNEKLFF
>TRBV5-4|TRBJ2-1|TRBD2|-
TGTGCCAGCAGCGCCGCGCTAGCGGGAGGTTTGAATGAGCAGTTCTTC
CASSAALAGGLNEQFF
>TRBV6-1|TRBJ2-3|TRBD2|-
TGTGCCAGCAATAAGCGGGAGACAGATACGCAGTATTTT
CASNKRETDTQYF
>TRBV6-6|TRBJ2-7|-|-
TGTGCCAGCAGTTACTCGAATCCGTCGTCCTACGAGCAGTACTTC
CASSYSNPSSYEQYF
>TRBV19|TRBJ1-1|TRBD1|-
TGTGCCAGTAGTATCCTGACAGGGTTTGCCACTGAAGCTTTCTTT
CASSILTGFATEAFF
>TRBV6-5|TRBJ1-5|-|-
TGTGCCAGCAGTTACTCGTATCAGGCGCGGGACATCAGGTATTTT
CASSYSYQARDIRYF
>TRBV5-1|TRBJ1-1|-|-
TGCGCCAGCAGCTTGGCCCCGGAATACACTGAAGCTTTCTTT
CASSLAPEYTEAFF
>TRBV5-1|TRBJ2-7|-|-
TGCGCCAGCAGCGCAGGACAGTTATCCTACGAGCAGTACTTC
CASSAGQLSYEQYF
>TRBV5-1|TRBJ2-1|-|-
TGCGCCAGCAGCTTTGTTCTGCTCCATGAGCAGTTCTTC
CASSFVLLHEQFF
>TRBV5-1|TRBJ2-1|-|-
TGCGCCAGCAGCCTCTACAGTTACAATGAGCAGTTCTTC
CASSLYSYNEQFF
>TRBV6-5|TRBJ2-5|-|-
TGTGCCAGCAGTTATACGGGGTACAGGGAGACCCAGTACTTC
CASSYTGYRETQYF
>TRBV13|TRBJ2-7|-|-
TGTGCCAGCAGCGCCCGGGGGTGGGGATACGAGCAGTACTTC
CASSARGWGYEQYF
>TRBV28|TRBJ2-7|TRBD2|once
TGTGCCAGCAGACCACGTCATAGCGGGAGTGGGTCCTACGAGCAGTACTTC
CASRPRHSGSGSYEQYF
>TRBV2|TRBJ2-7|-|-
TGTGCCAGCAGTTTGCGCTACGAGCAGTACTTC
CASSLRYEQYF
>TRBV2|TRBJ1-5|-|few
TGTGCCAGCAGTGAATCTGCCCATGGCAATCAGCCCCAGCATTTT
CASSESAHGNQPQHF
>TRBV7-2|TRBJ2-5|TRBD2|-
TGTGCCAGCAAAGTTGTAGCGGGAGGGAGGGAGACCCAGTACTTC
CASKVVAGGRETQYF
>TRBV6-5|TRBJ1-5|-|many
TGTGCCAGCAGTTACAACCCCAGCGGGGGTCAGCCCCAGCATTTT
CASSYNPSGGQPQHF
>TRBV11-2|TRBJ2-1|-|few
TGTGCCAGCAGCTTAGGGTTAGGGACTGGAACCAATGAGCAGTTCTTC
CASSLGLGTGTNEQFF
>TRBV5-1|TRBJ1-1|-|once
TGCGCCAGCAGCCCGAAGTCTACAGGGAACACTGAAGCTTTCTTT
CASSPKSTGNTEAFF
>TRBV14|TRBJ2-7|-|-
TGTGCCAGTTTCGACGGGCAGGGAACGGGCGAGCAGTACTTC
CASFDGQGTGEQYF
>TRBV18|TRBJ1-3|-|-
TGTGCCAGCTCATTCGGACAGATCTCTGGAAACACCATATATTTT
CASSFGQISGNTIYF